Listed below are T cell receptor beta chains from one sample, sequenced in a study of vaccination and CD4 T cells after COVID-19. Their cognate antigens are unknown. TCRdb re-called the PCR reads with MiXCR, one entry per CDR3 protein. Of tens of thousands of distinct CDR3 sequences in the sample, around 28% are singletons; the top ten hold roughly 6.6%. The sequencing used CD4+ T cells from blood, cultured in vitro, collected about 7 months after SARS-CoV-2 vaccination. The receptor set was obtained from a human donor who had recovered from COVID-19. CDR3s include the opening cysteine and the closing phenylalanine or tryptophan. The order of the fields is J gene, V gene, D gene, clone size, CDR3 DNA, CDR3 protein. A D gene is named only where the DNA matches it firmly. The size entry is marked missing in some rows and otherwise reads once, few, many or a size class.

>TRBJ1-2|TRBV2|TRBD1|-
TGTGCCAGCAGCGGGGACAGCTGGGACTATGGCTACACCTTC
CASSGDSWDYGYTF
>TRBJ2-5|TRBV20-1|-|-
TGCAGTGCTTCTTCTGGAGGAACAAAAGAGACCCAGTACTTC
CSASSGGTKETQYF
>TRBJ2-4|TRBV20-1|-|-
TGCAGTGCTAGAGCGAACCATTGGGGTGAGGCCAAAAACATTCAGTACTTC
CSARANHWGEAKNIQYF
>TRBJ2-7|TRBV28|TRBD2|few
TGTGCCAGCAGTGATCGGACTAGCGGGAGGGAGCAGTACTTC
CASSDRTSGREQYF
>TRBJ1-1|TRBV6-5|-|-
TGTGCCAGCAGTTACGGGCGAGGGAACACTGAAGCTTTCTTT
CASSYGRGNTEAFF
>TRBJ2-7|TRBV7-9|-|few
TGTGCCAGCAGCGTCAACTACGAGCAGTACTTC
CASSVNYEQYF
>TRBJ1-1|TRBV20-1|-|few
TGCAGTGCTAGAGTTCCCCGGGGGGACACTGAAGCTTTCTTT
CSARVPRGDTEAFF
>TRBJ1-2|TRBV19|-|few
TGTGCCAGTAGTATCGGCGGTTCCTATGGCTACACCTTC
CASSIGGSYGYTF
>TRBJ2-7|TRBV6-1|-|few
TGTGCCAGCAGGGGACCTCCGGGGGAGCAGTACTTC
CASRGPPGEQYF
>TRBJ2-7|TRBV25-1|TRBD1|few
TGTGCCAGCAGCGACAGGGAGACCTCCTACGAGCAGTACTTC
CASSDRETSYEQYF
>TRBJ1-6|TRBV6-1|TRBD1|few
TGTGCCAGCACCGCGGACAGGGCTTATTCACCCCTCCACTTT
CASTADRAYSPLHF
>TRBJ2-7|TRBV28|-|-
TGTGCCAGCAGTTTAACCGGGACGGAAACCTACGAGCAGTACTTC
CASSLTGTETYEQYF
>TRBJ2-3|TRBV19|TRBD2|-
TGTGCCAGTAGTATGGGAGCGGGAGGGCCTACAGATACGCAGTATTTT
CASSMGAGGPTDTQYF
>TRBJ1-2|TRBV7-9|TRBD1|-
TGTGCCAGCAGCTTAGTCGAGACAGGGAACTATGGCTACACCTTC
CASSLVETGNYGYTF
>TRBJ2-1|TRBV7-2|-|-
TGTGCCAGCAGCTTAGCGCGAAACGCGTACAATGAGCAGTTCTTC
CASSLARNAYNEQFF
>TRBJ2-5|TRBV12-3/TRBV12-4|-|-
TGTGCCAGCAGGGCTCTAGGGGGTGAGACCCAGTACTTC
CASRALGGETQYF
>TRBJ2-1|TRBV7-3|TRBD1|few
TGTGCCAGCAGCTTCCGACAGGGGAATGAGCAGTTCTTC
CASSFRQGNEQFF
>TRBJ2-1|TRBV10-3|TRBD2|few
TGTGCCATCAAACCAGCGGGAGGCTCCTACAATGAGCAGTTCTTC
CAIKPAGGSYNEQFF
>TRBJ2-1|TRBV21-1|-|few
TGTGCCAGCAGCCCCTCGCAGGGGCCAAACTTCTACAATGAGCAGTTCTTC
CASSPSQGPNFYNEQFF
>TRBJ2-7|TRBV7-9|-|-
TGTGCCAGCAGCTTTGTAGGGGCTGGTGGGTACGAGCAGTACTTC
CASSFVGAGGYEQYF
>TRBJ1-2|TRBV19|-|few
TGTGCCAGTAGTATAGATAGGAACTATGGCTACACCTTC
CASSIDRNYGYTF
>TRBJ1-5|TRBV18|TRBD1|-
TGTGCCAGCTCACCACTCGAGGGGGCGGATCAGCCCCAGCATTTT
CASSPLEGADQPQHF
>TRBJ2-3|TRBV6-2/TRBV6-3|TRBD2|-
TGTGCCAGCAGTTGGACTAGCGGGAGCACAGATACGCAGTATTTT
CASSWTSGSTDTQYF
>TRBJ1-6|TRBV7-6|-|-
TGTGCCAGCAGCAAAACAGGAACTTATAATTCACCCCTCCACTTT
CASSKTGTYNSPLHF
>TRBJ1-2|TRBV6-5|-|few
TGTGCCAGCAGTTCAGCTACTAACTATGGCTACACCTTC
CASSSATNYGYTF
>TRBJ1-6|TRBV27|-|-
TGTGCCAGCAGTACCCCGGGGGTCAGGAATTCACCCCTCCACTTT
CASSTPGVRNSPLHF
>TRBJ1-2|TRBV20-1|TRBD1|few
TGCAGTGCTAGGGGGACAGGGGGAAACTATGGCTACACCTTC
CSARGTGGNYGYTF
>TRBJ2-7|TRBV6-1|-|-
TGTGCCAGCAGCAAACAGGGTATCTACGAGCAGTACTTC
CASSKQGIYEQYF
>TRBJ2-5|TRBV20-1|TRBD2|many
TGCAGTGCCAGCCCGACTAGCGGGAGCTCAGAGACCCAGTACTTC
CSASPTSGSSETQYF
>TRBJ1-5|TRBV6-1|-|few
TGTGCCAGCAGTGAAGTCGGCAGAAGCAATCAGCCCCAGCATTTT
CASSEVGRSNQPQHF
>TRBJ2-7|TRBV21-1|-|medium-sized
TGTGCCAGCAGCCCTAGGACAAACTACGAGCAGTACTTC
CASSPRTNYEQYF